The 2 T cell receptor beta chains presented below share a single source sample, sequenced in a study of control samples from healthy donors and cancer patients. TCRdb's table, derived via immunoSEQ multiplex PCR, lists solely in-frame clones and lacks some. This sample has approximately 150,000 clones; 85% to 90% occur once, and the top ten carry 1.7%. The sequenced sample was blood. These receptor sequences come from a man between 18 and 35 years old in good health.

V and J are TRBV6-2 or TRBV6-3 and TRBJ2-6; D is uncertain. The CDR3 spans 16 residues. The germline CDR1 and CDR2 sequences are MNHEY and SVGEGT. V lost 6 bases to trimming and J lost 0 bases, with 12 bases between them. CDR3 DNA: TGTGCCAGCAGCGTGCTAAGGGACTCTGGGGCCAACGTCCTGACTTTC. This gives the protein CASSVLRDSGANVLTF.

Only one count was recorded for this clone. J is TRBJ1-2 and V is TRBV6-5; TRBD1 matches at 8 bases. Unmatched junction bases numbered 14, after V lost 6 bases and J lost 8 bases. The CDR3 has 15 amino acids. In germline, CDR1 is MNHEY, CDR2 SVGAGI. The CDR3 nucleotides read TGTGCCAGCAGAACAGGACAGGGCTCGCTTGGGGGCTACACCTTC. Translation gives CASRTGQGSLGGYTF.